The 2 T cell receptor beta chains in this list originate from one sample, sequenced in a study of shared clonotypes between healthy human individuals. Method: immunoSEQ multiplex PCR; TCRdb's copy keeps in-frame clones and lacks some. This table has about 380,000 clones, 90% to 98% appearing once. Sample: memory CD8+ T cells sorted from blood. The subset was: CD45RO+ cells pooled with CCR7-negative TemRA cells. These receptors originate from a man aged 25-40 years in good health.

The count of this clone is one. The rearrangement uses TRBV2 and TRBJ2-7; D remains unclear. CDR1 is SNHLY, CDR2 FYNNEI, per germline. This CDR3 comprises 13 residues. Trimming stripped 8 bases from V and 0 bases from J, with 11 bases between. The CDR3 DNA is TGTGCCAGCGTTTCCAAGGACTCCTACGAGCAGTACTTC. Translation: CASVSKDSYEQYF.

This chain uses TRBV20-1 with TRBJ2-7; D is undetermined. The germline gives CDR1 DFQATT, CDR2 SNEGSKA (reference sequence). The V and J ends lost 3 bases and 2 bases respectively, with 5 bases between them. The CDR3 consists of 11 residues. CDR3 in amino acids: CSASITYEQYF. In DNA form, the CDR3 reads TGCAGTGCTAGCATCACCTACGAGCAGTACTTC.